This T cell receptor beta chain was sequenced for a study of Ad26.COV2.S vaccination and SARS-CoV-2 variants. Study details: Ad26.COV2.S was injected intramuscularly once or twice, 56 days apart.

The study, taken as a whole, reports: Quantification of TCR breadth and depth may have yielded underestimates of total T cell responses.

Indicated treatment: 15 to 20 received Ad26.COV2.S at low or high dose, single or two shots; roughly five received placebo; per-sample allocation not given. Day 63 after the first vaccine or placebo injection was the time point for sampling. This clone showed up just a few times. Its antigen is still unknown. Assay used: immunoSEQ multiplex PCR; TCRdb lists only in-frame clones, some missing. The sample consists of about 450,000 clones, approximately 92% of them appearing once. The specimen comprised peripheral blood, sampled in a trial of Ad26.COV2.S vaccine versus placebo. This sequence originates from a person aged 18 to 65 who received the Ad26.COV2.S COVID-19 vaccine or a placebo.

CDR3 sequence: CATSGSSGDQPQHF. As DNA, the CDR3 is TGTGCCACCAGCGGGAGTTCGGGAGATCAGCCCCAGCATTTT. This chain connects TRBV24-1 to TRBJ1-5; D gene ambiguous. Germline CDR1 KGHDR, CDR2 SFDVKD. CDR3 length: 14 residues. V lost 7 bases and J 5 bases, leaving 14 bases between the germline ends.